These 15 T cell receptor beta chains share one sample of origin, sequenced in a study of blood T cell repertoires in COVID-19. Only in-frame clones appear in the TCRdb table, and some are missing; sequencing was by immunoSEQ multiplex PCR. The sample carries fewer than 300,000 clones, less than 85% recorded once. The sample was peripheral blood. Receptor source: a woman aged 18 to 35 with acute or convalescent COVID-19.

The gene calls are TRBV7-9 and TRBJ1-2; 8 bases agree with TRBD1. The CDR3 loop spans 17 amino acids. CDR1 and CDR2 (germline): SEHNR, FQNEAQ (reference sequence). The trim removed 1 base at V and 3 bases at J, leaving 10 bases unmatched. The CDR3: CASSLEGPGGDHYGYTF. DNA of the CDR3: TGTGCCAGCAGCTTAGAGGGGCCAGGGGGCGACCACTATGGCTACACCTTC.

This clone was seen only a few times. The V call is TRBV29-1, the J call TRBJ1-2; 7 positions match TRBD1. V dropped 8 bases and J dropped 4; count of bases not matched to a gene: 13. This CDR3 is 14 amino acids long. CDR1 and CDR2 from the germline V gene are SQVTM and ANQGSEA. In DNA, the CDR3 is TGCAGCTTCAATCGAGGGGGCGTCGGCTATGGCTACACCTTC. Its translation: CSFNRGGVGYGYTF.

The chain couples TRBV10-3 to TRBJ2-5; 9 nucleotides align to TRBD2. The ends lost 2 bases at V and 4 bases at J; junction bases unmatched: 8. The germline V gene has CDR1 ENHRY and CDR2 SYGVKD. There are 16 residues in the CDR3. The DNA for the CDR3 is TGTGCCATCAGTGAGGGCGGGAGGGTTTTAACAGAGACCCAGTACTTC. Translating gives CAISEGGRVLTETQYF.

The chain recombines TRBV5-1 with TRBJ2-1; 9 nucleotides align to TRBD1. This CDR3 has 16 amino acids. The ends lost 4 bases at V and 6 bases at J; junction bases unmatched: 11. Looked up from germline, CDR1 is SGHRS and CDR2 is YFSETQ. The CDR3 DNA follows: TGCGCCAGCAGCATCCTCACAGGGGGCCTTACCAATGAGCAGTTCTTC. Protein: CASSILTGGLTNEQFF.

The chain is built from TRBV6-1 and TRBJ1-5; D is unclear. V was clipped by 2 bases and J by 1 base, with 3 bases between them. Germline values: CDR1 MNHNS, CDR2 SASEGT. The CDR3 is made up of 13 amino acids. CDR3 residues: CASSELSNQPQHF. CDR3 coding DNA: TGTGCCAGCAGTGAACTGAGCAATCAGCCCCAGCATTTT.

The V and J genes are TRBV6-2 or TRBV6-3 and TRBJ1-1; D is perhaps TRBD1 (5 bases). CDR3 length: 15 residues. Trimming left V 3 bases short and J 0 bases short, with 11 bases between. The germline V gene has CDR1 MNHEY and CDR2 SVGEGT. DNA for the CDR3: TGTGCCAGCAGTTATAAGGGGAAAATGAACACTGAAGCTTTCTTT. Protein: CASSYKGKMNTEAFF.

The J gene is TRBJ1-6, the V gene TRBV6-1; the D gene is possibly TRBD1 (5 bases). This CDR3 is built from 15 residues. The V end was cut by 2 bases, the J end by 10 bases, with 15 bases between. Germline CDR1 and CDR2: MNHNS and SASEGT. CDR3 bases: TGTGCCAGCAGTGAAATGGGTCGGGGGAAATCACCCCTCCACTTT. It is translated as CASSEMGRGKSPLHF.

The V gene is TRBV7-2, the J gene TRBJ1-2; a possible D gene is TRBD1 (6 bases). CDR1 is SGHTA and CDR2 is FQGNSA in the germline V gene. Trimming shortened V by 1 base and J by 0 bases, and 18 bases separated the two germline ends. The CDR3 consists of 18 residues. The CDR3 bases are TGTGCCAGCAGCTTAGGATTTGGGGGCGTAACGGCTAACTATGGCTACACCTTC. Residues: CASSLGFGGVTANYGYTF. Using reference TRBV7-2 and TRBJ1-2 for the parts outside the CDR3, the full variable domain is GAGVSQSPSNKVTEKGKDVELRCDPISGHTALYWYRQSLGQGLEFLIYFQGNSAPDKSGLPSDRFSAERTGGSVSTLTIQRTQQEDSAVYLCASSLGFGGVTANYGYTFGSGTRLTVV.

The chain uses TRBV9 and TRBJ1-1; D ambiguous. CDR3 length equals 15 residues. Trimming shortened V by 0 bases and J by 0 bases, and 9 bases separated the two germline ends. Germline CDR1 reads SGDLS; CDR2 reads YYNGEE. The CDR3 region is CASSVDGLMNTEAFF. The CDR3 DNA follows: TGTGCCAGCAGCGTAGACGGACTAATGAACACTGAAGCTTTCTTT. The full variable domain, completed using reference TRBV9 and TRBJ1-1, is DSGVTQTPKHLITATGQRVTLRCSPRSGDLSVYWYQQSLDQGLQFLIQYYNGEERAKGNILERFSAQQFPDLHSELNLSSLELGDSALYFCASSVDGLMNTEAFFGQGTRLTVV.

The chain joins TRBV12-3 or TRBV12-4 to TRBJ2-2; the match to TRBD1 covers 8 bases. The CDR3 contains 13 residues. The junction had 7 bases not matched to a gene; V was cut back by 6 bases and J by 10 bases. CDR3 residues: CASRGTGPLELFF. CDR3 nucleotides: TGTGCCAGCAGGGGGACAGGACCTCTGGAGCTGTTTTTT.

This chain uses TRBV5-4 with TRBJ2-7; 10 bases are a match to TRBD1. Germline V gives CDR1 SGHNT, CDR2 YYREEE (reference sequence). The CDR3 has 15 residues. With 4 bases clipped from V and 5 bases from J, the junction kept 9 bases outside the gene matches. This CDR3 reads CASSNRDRGPHEQYF. DNA for the CDR3: TGTGCCAGCAGCAACCGGGACAGGGGTCCCCACGAGCAGTACTTC.

DNA for the CDR3: TGTGCCTGGAGTGTAAAGGGGACTCGAAAAAACTATGGCTACACCTTC. Its translation is CAWSVKGTRKNYGYTF. V usage is TRBV30 and J usage is TRBJ1-2; possibly TRBD1 for D (5 bases). There are 16 residues in the CDR3. Deletions cut 0 bases from V and 2 bases from J, with 16 bases between. The germline V gene has CDR1 GTSNPN and CDR2 SVGIG (reference sequence).

V is TRBV6-2 or TRBV6-3 and J is TRBJ2-7, with TRBD2 matching 9 bases. The CDR3 has 15 amino acids. Unmatched junction bases numbered 5, after V lost 2 bases and J lost 3 bases. Germline V gene lookup returns CDR1 MNHEY and CDR2 SVGEGT. The CDR3 coding sequence is TGTGCCAGCAGTTACCCTGGGACTAGCCGCTACGAGCAGTACTTC. This translates into CASSYPGTSRYEQYF.

The chain joins TRBV6-2 or TRBV6-3 to TRBJ2-1; the match to TRBD2 covers 14 bases. Germline lookup yields CDR1 MNHEY and CDR2 SVGEGT. The J segment lost 7 bases and the V segment lost 0 bases, leaving 2 bases of the junction unmatched. The CDR3 length is 16 residues. The CDR3 sequence is CASSYSRTSGGNEQFF. DNA for the CDR3: TGTGCCAGCAGTTACTCGCGGACTAGCGGGGGGAATGAGCAGTTCTTC.

The rearrangement links TRBV14 to TRBJ1-1; D might be TRBD1 (5 bases). Trimming pared 3 bases from V and 5 bases from J, leaving 13 bases between. CDR3 length equals 14 residues. Germline lookup yields CDR1 SGHDN and CDR2 FVKESK. The CDR3 region is CASSQGGLGTEAFF. The CDR3 nucleotides read TGTGCCAGCAGCCAGGGGGGGTTGGGGACTGAAGCTTTCTTT.